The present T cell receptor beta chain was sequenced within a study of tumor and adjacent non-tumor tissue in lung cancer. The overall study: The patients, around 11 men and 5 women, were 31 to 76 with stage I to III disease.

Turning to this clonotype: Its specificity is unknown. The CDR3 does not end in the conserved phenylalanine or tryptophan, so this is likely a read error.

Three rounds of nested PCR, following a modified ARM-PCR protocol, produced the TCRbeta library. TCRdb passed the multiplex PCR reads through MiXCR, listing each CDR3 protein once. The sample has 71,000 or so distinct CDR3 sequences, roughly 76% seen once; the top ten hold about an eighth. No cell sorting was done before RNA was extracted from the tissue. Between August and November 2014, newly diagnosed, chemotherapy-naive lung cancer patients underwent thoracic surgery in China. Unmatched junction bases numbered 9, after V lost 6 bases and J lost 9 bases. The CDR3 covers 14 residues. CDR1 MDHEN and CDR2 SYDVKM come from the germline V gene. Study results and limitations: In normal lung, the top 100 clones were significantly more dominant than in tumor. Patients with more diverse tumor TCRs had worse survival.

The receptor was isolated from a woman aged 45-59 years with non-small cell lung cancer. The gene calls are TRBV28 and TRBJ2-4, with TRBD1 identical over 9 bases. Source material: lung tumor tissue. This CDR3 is CASSVRTGVGIQYL. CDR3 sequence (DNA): TGTGCCAGCAGCGTACGGACAGGGGTGGGCATTCAGTACTTA.